The source of this TCR beta chain is a study of blood T cells in healthy people across ages. Next came a second PCR, run for about 7 to 11 cycles, which used a sample-barcoded 5' primer along with a J-beta primer mix. TCRdb independently ran MiXCR on the 5' RACE reads; one entry per CDR3 protein. The data contain about a million distinct CDR3 sequences, roughly 50% of them singletons. V lost 6 bases, J lost 9 bases, and 14 bases lay in between. The CDR3 is 12 amino acids. The germline gives CDR1 MDHEN, CDR2 SYDVKM. The receptor's source is a woman in her fifties or sixties in good health. This chain links TRBV28 with TRBJ1-2; perhaps TRBD1 as D (5 bases). Sequencing input: blood. The CDR3 DNA reads as TGTGCCAGCAGACCCCACAGGAGGAGCTACACCTTC. Its protein is CASRPHRRSYTF.